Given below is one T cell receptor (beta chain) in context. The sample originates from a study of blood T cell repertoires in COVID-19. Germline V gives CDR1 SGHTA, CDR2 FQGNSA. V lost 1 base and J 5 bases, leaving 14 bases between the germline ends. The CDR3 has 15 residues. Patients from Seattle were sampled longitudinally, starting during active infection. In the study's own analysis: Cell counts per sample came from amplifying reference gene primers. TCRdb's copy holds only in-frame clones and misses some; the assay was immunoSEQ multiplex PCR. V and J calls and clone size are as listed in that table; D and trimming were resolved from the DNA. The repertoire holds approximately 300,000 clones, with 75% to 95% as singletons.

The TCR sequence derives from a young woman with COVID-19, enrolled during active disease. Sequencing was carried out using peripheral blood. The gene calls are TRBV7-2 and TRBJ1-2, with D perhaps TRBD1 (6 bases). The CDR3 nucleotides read TGTGCCAGCAGCTTAGAAACAGGGCGGACTTATGGCTACACCTTC. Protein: CASSLETGRTYGYTF.